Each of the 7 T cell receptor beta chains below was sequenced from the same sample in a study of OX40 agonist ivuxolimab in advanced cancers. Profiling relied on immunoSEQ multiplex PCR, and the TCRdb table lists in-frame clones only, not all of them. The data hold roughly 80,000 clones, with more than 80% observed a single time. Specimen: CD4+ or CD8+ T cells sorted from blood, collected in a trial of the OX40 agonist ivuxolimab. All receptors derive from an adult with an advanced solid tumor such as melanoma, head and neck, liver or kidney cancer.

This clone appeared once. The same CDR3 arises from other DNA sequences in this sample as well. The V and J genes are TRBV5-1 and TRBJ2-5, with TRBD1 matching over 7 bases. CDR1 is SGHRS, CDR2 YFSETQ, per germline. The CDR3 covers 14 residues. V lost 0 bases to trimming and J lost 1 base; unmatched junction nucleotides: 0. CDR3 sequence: CASSLAGGQETQYF. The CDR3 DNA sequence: TGCGCCAGCAGCTTGGCAGGGGGCCAAGAGACCCAGTACTTC.

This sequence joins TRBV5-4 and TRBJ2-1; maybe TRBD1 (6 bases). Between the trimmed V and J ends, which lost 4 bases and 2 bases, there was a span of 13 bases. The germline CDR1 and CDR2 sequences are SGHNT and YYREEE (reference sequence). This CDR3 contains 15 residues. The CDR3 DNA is TGTGCCAGCAGCGAGACTACAGGGACCTACAATGAGCAGTTCTTC. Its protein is CASSETTGTYNEQFF. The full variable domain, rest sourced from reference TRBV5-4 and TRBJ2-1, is ETGVTQSPTHLIKTRGQQVTLRCSSQSGHNTVSWYQQALGQGPQFIFQYYREEENGRGNFPPRFSGLQFPNYSSELNVNALELDDSALYLCASSETTGTYNEQFFGPGTRLTVL.

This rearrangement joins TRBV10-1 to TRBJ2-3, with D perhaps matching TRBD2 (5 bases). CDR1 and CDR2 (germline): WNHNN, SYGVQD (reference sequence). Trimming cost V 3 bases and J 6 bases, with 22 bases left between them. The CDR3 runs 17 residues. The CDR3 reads CASSESTGIRIGDTQYF. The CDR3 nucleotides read TGCGCCAGCAGTGAATCAACCGGGATCCGGATTGGGGATACGCAGTATTTT.

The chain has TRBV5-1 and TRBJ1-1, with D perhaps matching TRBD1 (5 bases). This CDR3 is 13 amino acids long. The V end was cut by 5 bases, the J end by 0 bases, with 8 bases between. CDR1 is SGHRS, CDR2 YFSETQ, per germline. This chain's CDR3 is CASRTEMNTEAFF. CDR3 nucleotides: TGCGCCAGCAGGACAGAAATGAACACTGAAGCTTTCTTT.

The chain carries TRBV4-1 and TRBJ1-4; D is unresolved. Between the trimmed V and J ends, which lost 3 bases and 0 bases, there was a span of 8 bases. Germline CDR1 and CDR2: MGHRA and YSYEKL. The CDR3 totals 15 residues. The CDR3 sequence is CASSQPAATNEKLFF. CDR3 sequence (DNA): TGCGCCAGCAGCCAGCCAGCGGCAACTAATGAAAAACTGTTTTTT.

Written as DNA, the CDR3 is TGCGCCAGCGGTGGGACGGGAGGGCCAGATACGCAGTATTTT. Encoded protein: CASGGTGGPDTQYF. The chain has TRBV10-1 and TRBJ2-3, with 8 positions matching TRBD2. Germline V lookup: CDR1 WNHNN, CDR2 SYGVQD (reference sequence). The V gene end was trimmed by 8 bases and the J gene end by 4 bases; junction bases not matched to a gene: 8. The CDR3 consists of 14 residues.

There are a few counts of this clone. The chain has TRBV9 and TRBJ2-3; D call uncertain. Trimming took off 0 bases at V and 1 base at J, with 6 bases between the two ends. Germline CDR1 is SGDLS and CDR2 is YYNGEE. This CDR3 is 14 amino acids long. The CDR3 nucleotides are TGTGCCAGCAGCGTAGGCGGACGCACAGATACGCAGTATTTT. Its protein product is CASSVGGRTDTQYF.